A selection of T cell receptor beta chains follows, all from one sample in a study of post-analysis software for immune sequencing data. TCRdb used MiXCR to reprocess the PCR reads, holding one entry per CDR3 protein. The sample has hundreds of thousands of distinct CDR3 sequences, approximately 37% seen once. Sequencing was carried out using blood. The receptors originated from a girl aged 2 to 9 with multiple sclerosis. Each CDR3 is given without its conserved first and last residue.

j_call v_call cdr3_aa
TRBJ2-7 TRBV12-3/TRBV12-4 ASSFGTEGYEQY
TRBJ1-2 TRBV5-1 ASSLTTGGGGYT
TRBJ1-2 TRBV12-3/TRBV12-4 ASTRTGDRGGYT
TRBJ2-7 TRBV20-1 SARIGSYEQY
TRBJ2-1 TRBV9 ASSVDSGTYNEQF
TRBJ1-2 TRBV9 ASSYGTGGSYGYT
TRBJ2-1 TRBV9 ASSVARGGNEQF
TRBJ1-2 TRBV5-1 ASSLSASPNYGYT
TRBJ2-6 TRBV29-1 SVGEAGANVLT
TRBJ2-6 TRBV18 ASSLRGQSVSGANVLT
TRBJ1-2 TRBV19 ASSLDTGTDYGYT
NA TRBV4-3 ASSQDTLETQY
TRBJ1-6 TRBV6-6 ASSPNRGQVSPLH
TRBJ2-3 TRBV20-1 SARNRTRRASTDTQY
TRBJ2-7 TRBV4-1 ASSPTGYYEQY
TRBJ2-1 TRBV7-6 ASSPGQGFHEQF
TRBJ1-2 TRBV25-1 ASSAQTGNYGYT
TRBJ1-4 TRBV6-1 ASSPKPYRVVDEKLF